A single sample is the source of the 3 T cell receptor beta chains below, sequenced in a study of blood T cell repertoires in COVID-19 (TCRdb year 2020). Libraries were constructed by the immunoSEQ multiplex PCR assay. Drawn from immuneACCESS, this table holds only the in-frame rearrangements with V and J called that TCRdb kept. Clones are partly lost; checked studies trace under half to an unresolved V gene and leave the rest unexplained. Within this sample are about 60,000 clones, with 75% to 90% of them counted one time only. The top ten constitute roughly an eighth of the sample. Sequencing used peripheral blood. These receptors were obtained from a woman aged 60 to 75 with active COVID-19.

The chain has TRBV20-1 and TRBJ2-3; D call uncertain. With 6 bases removed from V and 6 bases from J, the gap between germline ends came to 10 bases. The germline V gene encodes CDR1 DFQATT and CDR2 SNEGSKA (reference sequence). The CDR3 consists of 11 residues. Written as DNA, the CDR3 is TGCAGTGCCTCGCGCGAGGATACGCAGTATTTT. Amino acid sequence: CSASREDTQYF.

This clone was observed a handful of times. The V call is TRBV12-3 or TRBV12-4, the J call TRBJ2-1; the match to TRBD1 covers 7 bases. J was trimmed by 9 bases and V by 5 bases; bases with no gene match: 7. CDR3 size: 13 residues. This CDR3 is CASSPDRVAEQFF. CDR3 DNA sequence: TGTGCCAGCAGTCCAGACAGGGTTGCTGAGCAGTTCTTC.

V gene TRBV27 combines with J gene TRBJ2-3; TRBD1 aligns across 9 bases. The germline V gene encodes CDR1 MNHEY and CDR2 SMNVEV (reference sequence). The CDR3 covers 16 residues. With 4 bases clipped from V and 3 bases from J, the junction kept 8 bases outside the gene matches. The CDR3 DNA is TGTGCCAGCAGTTACGATTGGGACAGGGAGACAGATACGCAGTATTTT. Protein: CASSYDWDRETDTQYF.